This T cell receptor beta chain was recovered during a study of blood T cell repertoires in COVID-19 (dated by TCRdb to 2020 to 2022). Regarding the study in general: Samples covering the acute and convalescent phases of COVID-19 were provided by collaborators in the United States, Italy and Spain. The prospective study material was composed of cDNA or gDNA derived from T cells, B-cell-depleted T cells, or PBMCs. The dataset comprised deeply sampled blood TCRbeta repertoires from subjects exposed to, actively infected with, or recovered from COVID-19. The repertoires were released in a freely available public database intended as a resource for research on the immune response to SARS-CoV-2. The samples were drawn from two sources: the first 160 participants of the ongoing ImmuneRACE study, and about 1,300 subjects contributed by 6 global collaborators. Nearly every sample came with metadata listing a de-identified subject ID, COVID-19 status, age in years and sex. Where available, HLA class I and class II types were taken from metadata supplied by the sample provider and were not determined by assay-based typing. The investigation overall reported the following: The quantity of clinical and demographic metadata differed by source and by participant and was supplied without curation.

Trimming removed 8 bases from V and 6 bases from J, leaving 16 bases between the germline ends. The CDR3 runs 13 residues from the cysteine to the phenylalanine. The entry retains the CDR3 DNA only, 39 bases that are in frame from base 1. The germline V gene encodes CDR1 LGHDT and CDR2 YNNKEL (reference sequence). About this clone: Its antigen specificity is not known. Nothing much larger sits one base from this clone, and base qualities are not available.

TCRbeta CDR3 regions were amplified from genomic DNA by means of the immunoSEQ Assay, a bias-controlled multiplex PCR. The paper's data handling went like this. Within the assay, amplification of reference gene primers was used to estimate how many nucleated cells each sample contained. To quantify the absolute abundance of each unique TCRbeta CDR3 rearrangement, sequence reads were collapsed and filtered. Productive Simpson clonality was computed per sample as the square root of Simpson's diversity index over productive rearrangements. The source is immuneACCESS, and TCRdb retained only in-frame sequences with V and J called. Part of the clones is not carried over; for the studies checked, unresolved V genes explain less than half of this, and the remainder is unexplained. The DNA was the basis for D and trimming; V, J and clone size are from that table. This sample has a few hundred thousand clones in its table, and around nine tenths of those were observed once. The ten largest clones represent over 2.5% of the sample.

Collaborating institutions collected whole blood in K2EDTA tubes following their own protocols. For TCRbeta analysis, collaborators shipped samples as frozen whole blood, isolated PBMCs, or DNA extracted from either of those sample types. Recombination joined TRBV3-1 (or the pseudogene TRBV3-2) with TRBJ1-1, with a tentative D gene TRBD1 over 5 matching bases. The sequence derives from a human donor in a cohort sampled during active COVID-19. Sequences were obtained from peripheral blood. The DNA reads as follows: TGTGCCAGCGAATCTCCAGGGAGGGCTGAAGCTTTCTTT. This encodes CASESPGRAEAFF.